The rows below give T cell receptor beta chains drawn from one sample of a study of PD-1 blockade in mismatch repair-deficient tumors. Assay: immunoSEQ multiplex PCR; the TCRdb copy retains only in-frame clones and omits some. The sample carries about 68,000 clones, almost 80% recorded once. The sequences come from peripheral blood, collected 2 weeks after starting pembrolizumab. These receptors originate from an adult with mismatch repair-deficient cancer. CDR3s include the opening cysteine and the closing phenylalanine or tryptophan. D genes are given only for firm matches. Not every row has a clone size; where given, it reads once, few, many or a size class.

j_gene: TRBJ2-3
len: 16
abundance: -
d_gene: TRBD2
v_gene: TRBV7-9
CDR3nt: TGTGCCAGCAGCTTAGTGGGCGGGAGGGCCGGAGATACGCAGTATTTT
CDR3aa: CASSLVGGRAGDTQYF

j_gene: TRBJ2-5
len: 16
abundance: -
d_gene: TRBD2
v_gene: TRBV6-5
CDR3nt: TGTGCCAGCAGTTACTCGAACGGGAGGGGCCAAGAGACCCAGTACTTC
CDR3aa: CASSYSNGRGQETQYF

j_gene: TRBJ2-7
len: 15
abundance: -
d_gene: TRBD2
v_gene: TRBV11-3
CDR3nt: TGTGCCAGCAGGGAAAGCGGGAGCTCTCATTACGAGCAGTACTTC
CDR3aa: CASRESGSSHYEQYF

j_gene: TRBJ2-1
len: 16
abundance: -
d_gene: TRBD2
v_gene: TRBV11-2
CDR3nt: TGTGCCAGCAGCTTACAACTGACTAGCGGGGCCAATGAGCAGTTCTTC
CDR3aa: CASSLQLTSGANEQFF

j_gene: TRBJ1-4
len: 13
abundance: -
d_gene: TRBD1
v_gene: TRBV7-6
CDR3nt: TGTGCCAGCAGCGGACAGGGAGGTGAAAAACTGTTTTTT
CDR3aa: CASSGQGGEKLFF

j_gene: TRBJ2-5
len: 15
abundance: -
d_gene: TRBD1
v_gene: TRBV4-1
CDR3nt: TGCGCCAGCAGCGGTCGACAGGGGGCGGGTGAGACCCAGTACTTC
CDR3aa: CASSGRQGAGETQYF

j_gene: TRBJ2-1
len: 15
abundance: once
d_gene: TRBD2
v_gene: TRBV10-3
CDR3nt: TGTGCCATCACGGAGGGCGCGGGAGATCACAATGAGCAGTTCTTC
CDR3aa: CAITEGAGDHNEQFF

j_gene: TRBJ1-1
len: 12
abundance: many
d_gene: TRBD1
v_gene: TRBV30
CDR3nt: TGTGCCTGGAGCAGGACAGGGGCTGGAGCTTTCTTT
CDR3aa: CAWSRTGAGAFF

j_gene: TRBJ1-4
len: 18
abundance: -
d_gene: -
v_gene: TRBV7-8
CDR3nt: TGTGCCAGCAGCTTTTTATTTCGGCAGCCTCGTCGGGACGAAAAACTGTTTTTT
CDR3aa: CASSFLFRQPRRDEKLFF

j_gene: TRBJ1-1
len: 12
abundance: few
d_gene: -
v_gene: TRBV18
CDR3nt: TGTGCCAGCTCACCGAATATTCCTGAAGCTTTCTTT
CDR3aa: CASSPNIPEAFF

j_gene: TRBJ2-7
len: 14
abundance: once
d_gene: TRBD1
v_gene: TRBV18
CDR3nt: TGTGCCAGCTCACCGGGACAGGGGGCATACGAGCAGTACTTC
CDR3aa: CASSPGQGAYEQYF

j_gene: TRBJ1-2
len: 13
abundance: few
d_gene: -
v_gene: TRBV30
CDR3nt: TGTGCCTGGAGTGCCACAGGGTTCAATGGCTACACCTTC
CDR3aa: CAWSATGFNGYTF

j_gene: TRBJ2-7
len: 11
abundance: few
d_gene: -
v_gene: TRBV7-2
CDR3nt: TGTGCCAGCAGCTGGGGACTCGAGCAGTACTTC
CDR3aa: CASSWGLEQYF

j_gene: TRBJ2-7
len: 13
abundance: -
d_gene: TRBD1
v_gene: TRBV5-1
CDR3nt: TGCGCCAGCAGCCCAGGACAGGGAGCCGAGCAGTACTTC
CDR3aa: CASSPGQGAEQYF

j_gene: TRBJ2-2
len: 14
abundance: -
d_gene: -
v_gene: TRBV4-3
CDR3nt: TGCGCCAGCAGCCAAGTACAAGACACCGGGGAGCTGTTTTTT
CDR3aa: CASSQVQDTGELFF

j_gene: TRBJ1-5
len: 14
abundance: -
d_gene: -
v_gene: TRBV6-5
CDR3nt: TGTGCCAGCAGTACGGGCAGAGACAATCAGCCCCAGCATTTT
CDR3aa: CASSTGRDNQPQHF

j_gene: TRBJ1-2
len: 11
abundance: once
d_gene: -
v_gene: TRBV2
CDR3nt: TGTGCCAGCAGTGATATCTATGGCTACACCTTC
CDR3aa: CASSDIYGYTF

j_gene: TRBJ2-7
len: 14
abundance: -
d_gene: -
v_gene: TRBV29-1
CDR3nt: TGCAGCGTTGAAGATGGTCGGGCCTCCTACGAGCAGTACTTC
CDR3aa: CSVEDGRASYEQYF

j_gene: TRBJ2-1
len: 16
abundance: -
d_gene: -
v_gene: TRBV4-1
CDR3nt: TGCGCCAGCAGCCAAGTTGGGGGCGCGTCCTACAATGAGCAGTTCTTC
CDR3aa: CASSQVGGASYNEQFF

j_gene: TRBJ1-2
len: 14
abundance: -
d_gene: -
v_gene: TRBV19
CDR3nt: TGTGCCAGTAGTATTGGCACCAGAAACTATGGCTACACCTTC
CDR3aa: CASSIGTRNYGYTF

j_gene: TRBJ1-2
len: 15
abundance: -
d_gene: -
v_gene: TRBV7-2
CDR3nt: TGTGCCAGCAGCTTTGGGGGGACCCTAAGTCGGAGCTACACCTTC
CDR3aa: CASSFGGTLSRSYTF

j_gene: TRBJ1-1
len: 14
abundance: once
d_gene: -
v_gene: TRBV4-2
CDR3nt: TGTGCCAGCAGCCAAGATTCTCTGGCAGGATATGCTTTCTTT
CDR3aa: CASSQDSLAGYAFF